The source of this T cell receptor (beta chain) is a study of shared clonotypes between healthy human individuals. Spread over ten immunoSEQ deep assay plates, unsorted PBMC DNA underwent sequencing. The method was immunoSEQ multiplex PCR; TCRdb's version includes in-frame clones alone and lacks a portion of them. The sample records 400,000 to 550,000 clones, less than 80% being singletons. Trimming pared 3 bases from V and 7 bases from J, leaving 12 bases between. The length of the CDR3 is 14 residues. Germline V gene data show CDR1 as LNHDA and CDR2 as SQIVND (reference sequence). The sequence derives from a woman in her 40s in good health. Some clones in this sample may be carry-over from other donors' samples. What was sequenced was PBMCs. V gene TRBV19 combines with J gene TRBJ2-2, with a tentative D call TRBD2 (6 bases). In DNA form, the CDR3 reads TGTGCCAGTAGTATCGGTCGGGGGATCGGGGAGCTGTTTTTT. Translation gives CASSIGRGIGELFF.